The sequence of this T cell receptor (beta chain) was determined in a study of glioma-infiltrating T cells. Study-wide results and caveats: Very few CDR3 sequences were shared between tissue and blood. Tissue-blood divergence was below expectation in non-neoplastic patients, above in gliomas.

As concerns this clonotype: No antigen is known for it. The CDR3 carries no conserved terminal phenylalanine or tryptophan, so it likely arises from a read error.

The iRepertoire nested amplicon-rescue multiplex PCR amplified TCR alpha and beta CDR3s from RNA. Tissue mRNA or PBMC total RNA, roughly 100-400 ng, went into one-step reverse transcription and amplification. TCRdb ran MiXCR on the multiplex PCR reads and lists one entry per CDR3 protein. There are approximately 100,000 distinct CDR3 sequences in the sample; about 30% occur only once, and roughly 45% lies in the top ten. CDR3 length: 13 amino acids. Germline V CDR1 and CDR2: MNHEY, SMNVEV (reference sequence). Sequenced input: glioma tissue, nonneoplastic brain tissue, or PBMCs (not recorded which). This TCR came from a human donor with low-grade glioma or glioblastoma, undergoing nonglioma brain surgery, or in good health (not recorded which). The V gene is TRBV27, the J gene TRBJ1-5, with D unresolved. CDR3 coding DNA: TGTGCCAGCAGTGTCTCTTTCAATCAGCTCCAGCATCTT. Protein: CASSVSFNQLQHL.